This T cell receptor (beta chain) was sequenced in a study of T cell responses to AZD1222 COVID-19 vaccine. Measured with immunoSEQ multiplex PCR; TCRdb has only the in-frame clones, and not every one. The table lists about 97,000 clones, roughly 90% of them singletons. Trimming left V 0 bases short and J 1 base short, with 6 bases between. The length of the CDR3 is 14 residues. Germline CDR1 GTSNPN, CDR2 SVGIG (reference sequence). The sequence came from an adult in good health. This chain uses TRBV30 with TRBJ2-2; D unresolved. Sequenced material: peripheral blood, taken on day 0 of AZD1222 vaccination. The CDR3 DNA reads TGTGCCTGGAGTGTTCTCCGGAACACCGGGGAGCTGTTTTTT. Its translation: CAWSVLRNTGELFF.